These 22 T cell receptor beta chains originate from one sample sequenced in a study of blood T cell repertoires in COVID-19. The assay was immunoSEQ multiplex PCR, and TCRdb's table has in-frame clones only and misses some. The sample carries 79,000 or so clones, 85% recorded once. The sequencing input was peripheral blood. Every receptor here comes from a man aged 60-69 years with COVID-19, enrolled during active disease.

The rearrangement uses TRBV24-1 and TRBJ2-1, with 9 bases aligning to TRBD1. Looked up from germline, CDR1 is KGHDR and CDR2 is SFDVKD. J gave up 6 bases and V 6 bases, and 8 bases lay outside the gene matches. The CDR3 sequence is 15 residues long. The CDR3 loop is CATSMSDRGSNEQFF. The DNA of the CDR3 is TGTGCCACCAGTATGTCAGACAGGGGGTCCAATGAGCAGTTCTTC.

V usage is TRBV2 and J usage is TRBJ2-5, with 10 nucleotides matching TRBD1. Germline V gene sequence: CDR1 SNHLY, CDR2 FYNNEI. With 6 bases clipped from V and 5 bases from J, the junction kept 9 bases outside the gene matches. The CDR3 is 15 residues long. The CDR3 here is CASRVRQGARETQYF. In DNA, the CDR3 is TGTGCCAGCAGGGTCAGACAGGGGGCTAGGGAGACCCAGTACTTC.

This chain links TRBV1 with TRBJ2-7; the table calls TRBD2, which could not be checked here. TRBV1 is a pseudogene. The CDR3 has 16 residues. CDR3 sequence (DNA): TGCACCAGAGGGGTTGGGACTAGCGGGAGGGAGCACGAGCAGTACTTC. It is translated as CTRGVGTSGREHEQYF.

Only one count was recorded for this clone. The gene calls are TRBV4-1 and TRBJ2-1; 9 nucleotides align to TRBD2. The CDR3 is 14 residues long. Germline V gives CDR1 MGHRA, CDR2 YSYEKL. V shed 4 bases, J shed 9 bases, and the junction held 7 bases outside the gene matches. As DNA, the CDR3 is TGCGCCAGCAGCCTTCTTAGCGGGGGAGGTGAGCAGTTCTTC. The encoded protein is CASSLLSGGGEQFF.

V usage is TRBV27 and J usage is TRBJ2-1; D is unresolved. Trimming removed 5 bases from V and 6 bases from J, with 20 bases in between. The germline gives CDR1 MNHEY, CDR2 SMNVEV (reference sequence). CDR3 size: 16 residues. CDR3 in amino acids: CASSPGVSLVGNEQFF. The CDR3 DNA follows: TGTGCCAGCAGTCCTGGAGTGTCCCTTGTCGGCAATGAGCAGTTCTTC.

By share, this clone ranks as medium-sized. This rearrangement joins TRBV4-2 to TRBJ1-3, with 8 nucleotides matching TRBD1. This CDR3 contains 14 residues. Germline V gene sequence: CDR1 LGHNA, CDR2 YNFKEQ. V was pared by 2 bases and J by 7 bases, with 4 bases of the junction left unmatched. The CDR3 loop is CASSQWTGQNTIYF. The CDR3 nucleotides are TGTGCCAGCAGCCAATGGACAGGGCAGAACACCATATATTTT.

The rearrangement links TRBV5-5 to TRBJ1-4, with 8 bases that match TRBD1. V lost 4 bases, J lost 8 bases, and 7 bases stayed unmatched. Germline V gene data show CDR1 as SGHKS and CDR2 as YYEKEE (reference sequence). The CDR3 extends over 14 amino acids. In DNA form, the CDR3 reads TGTGCCAGCAGCCAGGACAGGGTAGACGAAAAACTGTTTTTT. Translating it yields CASSQDRVDEKLFF.

This chain connects TRBV18 to TRBJ1-1; maybe TRBD1 (5 bases). The germline CDR1 and CDR2 sequences are KGHSH and LQKENI. The CDR3 sequence is 16 residues long. V was pared by 3 bases and J by 0 bases, with 14 bases between. The CDR3 region is CASSPGGWIMNTEAFF. As DNA, the CDR3 is TGTGCCAGCTCACCGGGGGGGTGGATCATGAACACTGAAGCTTTCTTT.

The chain combines TRBV19 with TRBJ1-4; no clear D gene. Between the trimmed V and J ends, which lost 2 bases and 8 bases, there was a span of 9 bases. The germline V gene encodes CDR1 LNHDA and CDR2 SQIVND (reference sequence). The CDR3 totals 13 residues. The CDR3 DNA reads TGTGCCAGTAGTATATTGAAACAAGAAAAACTGTTTTTT. Its protein product is CASSILKQEKLFF. Together with reference TRBV19 and TRBJ1-4, the CDR3 gives the full variable domain: DGGITQSPKYLFRKEGQNVTLSCEQNLNHDAMYWYRQDPGQGLRLIYYSQIVNDFQKGDIAEGYSVSREKKESFPLTVTSAQKNPTAFYLCASSILKQEKLFFGSGTQLSVL.

This rearrangement joins TRBV2 to TRBJ2-3; 11 nucleotides match TRBD2. J was trimmed by 2 bases and V by 6 bases; bases with no gene match: 13. The CDR3 totals 18 residues. From germline, CDR1 is SNHLY and CDR2 FYNNEI. The CDR3 spells CASRTGTSGWKLTDTQYF. Here the CDR3 DNA reads TGTGCCAGCAGAACCGGGACTAGCGGCTGGAAACTCACAGATACGCAGTATTTT. Drawing the rest from reference TRBV2 and TRBJ2-3, the complete variable domain is EPEVTQTPSHQVTQMGQEVILRCVPISNHLYFYWYRQILGQKVEFLVSFYNNEISEKSEIFDDQFSVERPDGSNFTLKIRSTKLEDSAMYFCASRTGTSGWKLTDTQYFGPGTRLTVL.

The CDR3 protein is CASSKVEGLEDRFSNQPQHF. The CDR3 DNA follows: TGTGCCAGCAGCAAAGTTGAGGGTTTGGAGGACAGGTTCAGCAATCAGCCCCAGCATTTT. The V gene is TRBV21-1, the J gene TRBJ1-5; the table's D call, TRBD1, has no DNA check behind it. TRBV21-1 is an annotated pseudogene. The CDR3 consists of 20 residues.

V gene TRBV27 combines with J gene TRBJ2-3; 8 bases fit TRBD2. The CDR3 consists of 16 residues. V shed 4 bases, J shed 6 bases, and the junction held 12 bases outside the gene matches. Germline CDR1 and CDR2: MNHEY and SMNVEV (reference sequence). The CDR3 protein is CASSYEREPSADTQYF. CDR3 bases: TGTGCCAGCAGTTACGAGCGGGAGCCCTCGGCGGATACGCAGTATTTT.

This chain joins TRBV19 and TRBJ1-5; 8 bases map to TRBD1. With V trimmed by 5 bases and J by 0 bases, 6 bases remained unmatched. This CDR3 has 16 residues. Germline CDR1 reads LNHDA; CDR2 reads SQIVND (reference sequence). Written as DNA, the CDR3 is TGTGCCAGTAGTGACAGGGGTCTCAATAGCAATCAGCCCCAGCATTTT. Protein: CASSDRGLNSNQPQHF.

This chain uses TRBV13 with TRBJ1-1; 7 bases align to TRBD1. The CDR3 is made up of 13 amino acids. Trimming took 1 base from V and 6 from J; bases not matched to a gene: 2. Germline CDR1 PRHDT, CDR2 FYEKMQ (reference sequence). This chain's CDR3 is CASSLEGGPEAFF. DNA of the CDR3: TGTGCCAGCAGCTTAGAAGGGGGCCCTGAAGCTTTCTTT.

The chain employs TRBV6-1 and TRBJ1-1; 9 bases align to TRBD1. CDR1 is MNHNS and CDR2 is SASEGT in the germline V gene. CDR3 length: 16 residues. V lost 6 bases and J lost 4; bases outside the gene matches: 12. The CDR3 protein is CASSERTGARGTEAFF. CDR3 sequence (DNA): TGTGCCAGCAGCGAACGGACAGGGGCGCGGGGCACTGAAGCTTTCTTT.

The CDR3 DNA sequence: TGCGCCAGCGCGGAAGGGACAGGGTTAAACGAGCAGTACTTC. It yields the protein CASAEGTGLNEQYF. The chain employs TRBV5-1 and TRBJ2-7, with 9 bases matching TRBD1. CDR3 length equals 14 residues. Trimming cost V 7 bases and J 5 bases; bases outside gene matches: 10. Germline-derived CDR1 and CDR2 are SGHRS and YFSETQ.

The chain uses TRBV2 and TRBJ1-2; 9 nucleotides match TRBD1. From germline, CDR1 is SNHLY and CDR2 FYNNEI. This CDR3 comprises 15 residues. The J segment lost 5 bases and the V segment lost 2 bases, leaving 6 bases of the junction unmatched. The CDR3 reads CASSEMVGQGYGYTF. The CDR3 bases are TGTGCCAGCAGTGAAATGGTGGGACAGGGTTATGGCTACACCTTC. Together with reference TRBV2 and TRBJ1-2, the CDR3 gives the full variable domain: EPEVTQTPSHQVTQMGQEVILRCVPISNHLYFYWYRQILGQKVEFLVSFYNNEISEKSEIFDDQFSVERPDGSNFTLKIRSTKLEDSAMYFCASSEMVGQGYGYTFGSGTRLTVV.

The V call is TRBV2, the J call TRBJ2-7; D call uncertain. The CDR3 loop spans 11 amino acids. The germline V and J ends were trimmed by 7 bases and 4 bases, with 8 bases remaining between them. CDR1 and CDR2 from the germline V gene are SNHLY and FYNNEI. DNA for the CDR3: TGTGCCAGCACCCTTCTTTACGAGCAGTACTTC. Its protein product is CASTLLYEQYF.

This CDR3 is CASSAQGQGITYEQYF. CDR3 bases: TGTGCCAGCAGTGCCCAGGGACAGGGCATTACCTACGAGCAGTACTTC. The rearrangement links TRBV25-1 to TRBJ2-7, with 9 bases that match TRBD1. CDR3 size: 16 residues. With V trimmed by 4 bases and J by 2 bases, 9 bases remained unmatched. CDR1 and CDR2 (germline): MGHDK, SYGVNS.

A few counts support this clone. The gene calls are TRBV19 and TRBJ2-1; 7 nucleotides align to TRBD1. Germline V CDR1 and CDR2: LNHDA, SQIVND (reference sequence). The V segment lost 4 bases and the J segment 7 bases; nucleotides outside the gene matches: 7. The CDR3 spans 14 residues. The DNA for the CDR3 is TGTGCCAGTAGTACCCAACAGGGGATGAATGAGCAGTTCTTC. Translating gives CASSTQQGMNEQFF.

The V gene is TRBV5-4, the J gene TRBJ1-1; TRBD1 is a possible D gene (5 bases). Trimming stripped 4 bases from V and 4 bases from J, with 20 bases between. Per germline, CDR1 SGHNT and CDR2 YYREEE (reference sequence). This CDR3 has 16 amino acids. The CDR3 reads CASSPPGGGRGTEAFF. CDR3 sequence (DNA): TGTGCCAGCAGCCCCCCCGGGGGAGGGAGGGGCACTGAAGCTTTCTTT. Full variable domain (rest looked up from reference TRBV5-4 and TRBJ1-1): ETGVTQSPTHLIKTRGQQVTLRCSSQSGHNTVSWYQQALGQGPQFIFQYYREEENGRGNFPPRFSGLQFPNYSSELNVNALELDDSALYLCASSPPGGGRGTEAFFGQGTRLTVV.

The chain is built from TRBV11-3 and TRBJ2-5, with 8 bases that match TRBD2. Germline assignment: CDR1 SGHNT and CDR2 YENEEA. This CDR3 is built from 15 residues. V lost 1 base and J lost 8; bases outside the gene matches: 9. CDR3 nucleotides: TGTGCCAGCAGCTTAGTAGGCGGGAGGAGCGATACCCAGTACTTC. Translated, it gives CASSLVGGRSDTQYF.